The 27 T cell receptor beta chains given below trace back to one sample, sequenced in a study of cytomegalovirus exposure and HLA in healthy donors. PCR was performed using 60 Vbeta and 13 Jbeta primers. Profiling relied on immunoSEQ multiplex PCR, and the TCRdb table lists in-frame clones only, not all of them. The sample contains approximately 100,000 clones, 74% of which appear only once. Input material: PBMCs. These receptors were collected from a man in his fifties in good health and CMV-seropositive.

V and J are TRBV6-1 and TRBJ1-2; maybe TRBD1 (5 bases). Looked up from germline, CDR1 is MNHNS and CDR2 is SASEGT. The CDR3 covers 15 residues. V gave up 0 bases and J gave up 3 bases, with 11 bases separating them. CDR3 region: CASSEALGGDYGYTF. CDR3 nucleotides: TGTGCCAGCAGTGAAGCGCTCGGGGGGGACTATGGCTACACCTTC.

V gene TRBV9 combines with J gene TRBJ1-2, with unresolved D. Germline values: CDR1 SGDLS, CDR2 YYNGEE. Trimming took 2 bases from V and 11 from J, leaving 13 bases between them. The CDR3 loop spans 12 amino acids. CDR3: CASSVGSTGYTF. In DNA, the CDR3 is TGTGCCAGCAGCGTGGGATCGACGGGATACACCTTC.

This chain connects TRBV6-1 to TRBJ1-1; the D is unclear. CDR1 and CDR2 from the germline V gene are MNHNS and SASEGT. This CDR3 is built from 11 residues. V was cut by 5 bases and J by 3 bases, with 4 bases left in between. CDR3 DNA sequence: TGTGCCAGCAGTCTATACACTGAAGCTTTCTTT. Encoded protein: CASSLYTEAFF.

In this sample, this clone turned up a few times. The rearrangement links TRBV5-1 to TRBJ2-5, with a possible D match to TRBD2 (5 bases). The length of the CDR3 is 14 residues. Germline assignment: CDR1 SGHRS and CDR2 YFSETQ. V lost 5 bases and J lost 0, with 11 bases in between. CDR3 sequence reads: CASRRGRDQETQYF. Written as DNA, the CDR3 is TGCGCCAGCAGACGTGGGAGAGACCAAGAGACCCAGTACTTC.

This clone has a single count. In DNA, the CDR3 is TGTGCCAGCAGCGACTCCTCCCCCTACGAGCAGTACTTC. Its protein is CASSDSSPYEQYF. The chain uses TRBV4-2 and TRBJ2-7, with no clear D. The CDR3 sequence is 13 residues long. Trimming took 5 bases from V and 2 from J, leaving 10 bases between them. CDR1 LGHNA and CDR2 YNFKEQ come from the germline V gene.

This rearrangement joins TRBV7-9 to TRBJ2-4, with 10 positions matching TRBD2. This CDR3 region has 13 residues. The germline gives CDR1 SEHNR, CDR2 FQNEAQ (reference sequence). V dropped 8 bases and J dropped 5; count of bases not matched to a gene: 3. As DNA, the CDR3 is TGTGCCAGCGCTAGCGGGGGCGAAAACATTCAGTACTTC. It yields the protein CASASGGENIQYF.

The J gene is TRBJ2-7, the V gene TRBV19; 10 positions match TRBD1. The CDR3 loop spans 12 amino acids. Germline V gene lookup returns CDR1 LNHDA and CDR2 SQIVND (reference sequence). The V and J ends lost 8 bases and 5 bases, in that order; junction bases with no gene match: 3. Here the CDR3 reads CASPGTGDEQYF. The CDR3 coding sequence is TGTGCCAGTCCCGGGACAGGGGACGAGCAGTACTTC.

The chain has TRBV7-9 and TRBJ1-1, with D tentatively TRBD1 (5 bases). V shed 5 bases and J shed 2 bases, with 6 bases lying between them. The CDR3 spans 12 residues. Germline loops: CDR1 SEHNR, CDR2 FQNEAQ (reference sequence). CDR3 in amino acids: CASSQGNTEAFF. Here the CDR3 DNA reads TGTGCCAGCAGCCAGGGTAACACTGAAGCTTTCTTT.

The chain employs TRBV2 and TRBJ1-1; D remains ambiguous. V was trimmed by 6 bases and J by 11 bases, leaving 10 bases between them. Germline CDR1 and CDR2: SNHLY and FYNNEI. The CDR3 runs to 10 residues. This CDR3 reads CASRIEMAFF. The CDR3 nucleotides are TGTGCCAGCAGGATAGAAATGGCTTTCTTT.

V usage is TRBV4-1 and J usage is TRBJ1-6; no clear D. Germline CDR1 MGHRA, CDR2 YSYEKL. The CDR3 has 16 residues. V was cut by 1 base and J by 0 bases, with 7 bases left in between. CDR3 protein: CASSQGAGSYNSPLHF. CDR3 sequence (DNA): TGCGCCAGCAGCCAAGGTGCAGGCTCCTATAATTCACCCCTCCACTTT.

This clone has more than one count but fewer than ten. The chain couples TRBV19 to TRBJ1-2; the D gene is possibly TRBD1 (6 bases). V was trimmed by 6 bases and J by 8 bases, leaving 16 bases between them. The CDR3 totals 13 residues. The germline CDR1 and CDR2 sequences are LNHDA and SQIVND (reference sequence). Written as DNA, the CDR3 is TGTGCCAGTAGGGTACCAGGGGTTGGAGGCTACACCTTC. It is translated as CASRVPGVGGYTF.

The chain is built from TRBV2 and TRBJ1-5, with TRBD1 matching over 8 bases. The CDR3 runs to 14 residues. Germline CDR1 is SNHLY and CDR2 is FYNNEI. The V gene end was trimmed by 6 bases and the J gene end by 6 bases; junction bases not matched to a gene: 7. CDR3 in DNA: TGTGCCAGCAGCGCGGACAGGGTAGGTCAGCCCCAGCATTTT. Its protein product is CASSADRVGQPQHF.

The chain uses TRBV9 and TRBJ2-1; maybe TRBD2 (5 bases). Germline V gives CDR1 SGDLS, CDR2 YYNGEE. This CDR3 is built from 15 residues. V was trimmed by 4 bases and J by 8 bases, leaving 19 bases between them. CDR3: CASSKTGFQEDEQFF. The DNA for the CDR3 is TGTGCCAGCAGCAAAACGGGATTCCAGGAAGATGAGCAGTTCTTC.

V is TRBV27 and J is TRBJ2-3; D gene unclear. The ends were cut back, 4 bases at V and 0 bases at J, with 11 bases in the middle. The CDR3 extends over 15 amino acids. Germline V gives CDR1 MNHEY, CDR2 SMNVEV (reference sequence). CDR3 protein: CASSSPRSSTDTQYF. CDR3 in DNA: TGTGCCAGCAGTTCCCCCAGGTCTAGCACAGATACGCAGTATTTT.

The chain joins TRBV6-6 to TRBJ2-7; TRBD2 aligns across 12 bases. Germline trimming cut 6 bases from V and 3 bases from J; bases unmatched to any gene: 6. The CDR3 is 15 residues long. CDR1 MNHNY and CDR2 SVGAGI come from the germline V gene (reference sequence). This CDR3 reads CASSRTSGIYYEQYF. Here the CDR3 DNA reads TGTGCCAGCAGCCGGACTAGCGGGATCTACTACGAGCAGTACTTC.

This rearrangement joins TRBV18 to TRBJ1-1, with D perhaps TRBD1 (6 bases). This CDR3 is 14 amino acids long. Trimming took 3 bases from V and 4 from J, leaving 12 bases between them. CDR1 and CDR2 from the germline V gene are KGHSH and LQKENI. The CDR3: CASSPLDSSTEAFF. The CDR3 bases are TGTGCCAGCTCACCGCTGGACAGCAGCACTGAAGCTTTCTTT. The variable domain in full, completed from reference TRBV18 and TRBJ1-1, reads NAGVMQNPRHLVRRRGQEARLRCSPMKGHSHVYWYRQLPEEGLKFMVYLQKENIIDESGMPKERFSAEFPKEGPSILRIQQVVRGDSAAYFCASSPLDSSTEAFFGQGTRLTVV.

The V and J genes are TRBV6-1 and TRBJ2-2; 13 positions match TRBD2. The CDR3 length is 14 residues. Germline lookup yields CDR1 MNHNS and CDR2 SASEGT. In nucleotides, the CDR3 is TGTGCAACACTAGCGGGGGGGCAGACCGGGGAGCTGTTTTTT. This gives the protein CATLAGGQTGELFF.

The V call is TRBV5-1, the J call TRBJ2-3, with D possibly TRBD2 on 6 matching bases. Trimming took off 0 bases at V and 4 bases at J, with 18 bases between the two ends. Germline V gene data show CDR1 as SGHRS and CDR2 as YFSETQ. The CDR3 loop spans 17 amino acids. Written as DNA, the CDR3 is TGCGCCAGCAGCTTGGCCCCCGCGGGGCAATTACCAGATACGCAGTATTTT. It yields the protein CASSLAPAGQLPDTQYF.

V and J are TRBV11-2 and TRBJ1-2; 8 bases agree with TRBD1. CDR1 is SGHAT and CDR2 is FQNNGV in the germline V gene. V was pared by 3 bases and J by 6 bases, with 3 bases of the junction left unmatched. This CDR3 is built from 13 residues. CDR3 in DNA: TGTGCCAGCAGCTTGGACAGGGAACATGGCTACACCTTC. This codes for CASSLDREHGYTF.

The rearrangement uses TRBV6-4 and TRBJ1-2; D might be TRBD1 (6 bases). The CDR3 has 14 amino acids. Trimming stripped 6 bases from V and 2 bases from J, with 13 bases between. Germline assignment: CDR1 MRHNA and CDR2 SNTAGT. In DNA form, the CDR3 reads TGTGCCAGCAGCCCAACCGGGACAAACTATGGCTACACCTTC. Amino acid sequence: CASSPTGTNYGYTF.

V usage is TRBV27 and J usage is TRBJ1-2; D is perhaps TRBD1 (6 bases). The CDR3 is 13 amino acids. V was pared by 3 bases and J by 8 bases, with 13 bases between. The V gene's germline CDR1 is MNHEY and CDR2 SMNVEV (reference sequence). This CDR3 reads CASSFLQGQGYTF. CDR3 DNA sequence: TGTGCCAGCAGTTTTCTACAGGGTCAAGGCTACACCTTC.

The genes are TRBV11-3 and TRBJ2-3, with 7 bases lining up with TRBD1. Trimming cost V 5 bases and J 2 bases; bases outside gene matches: 4. This CDR3 has 14 amino acids. CDR1 is SGHNT and CDR2 is YENEEA in the germline V gene. Written as DNA, the CDR3 is TGTGCCAGCAGCCGAGGACAGGCCACAGATACGCAGTATTTT. Translated: CASSRGQATDTQYF.

This chain links TRBV2 with TRBJ2-3; TRBD1 aligns across 12 bases. Losses at the gene ends were 5 bases for V and 5 bases for J; bases not matched to a gene: 5. The CDR3 contains 15 residues. Germline V gene lookup returns CDR1 SNHLY and CDR2 FYNNEI. The CDR3 sequence is CASSRDRGLEDTQYF. CDR3 sequence (DNA): TGTGCCAGCAGTCGGGACAGGGGGCTTGAAGATACGCAGTATTTT.

Comments on this clone: Distinct nucleotide sequences in the sample also encode this CDR3. The rearrangement joins TRBV9 to TRBJ1-2; 7 bases are a match to TRBD1. Looked up from germline, CDR1 is SGDLS and CDR2 is YYNGEE. Losses at the gene ends were 3 bases for V and 4 bases for J; bases not matched to a gene: 3. The CDR3 is 13 residues long. This CDR3 reads CASSARTGYGYTF. CDR3 DNA: TGTGCCAGCAGCGCACGGACAGGCTATGGCTACACCTTC.

This chain uses TRBV18 with TRBJ2-7; unclear D gene. Trimming removed 0 bases from V and 2 bases from J, with 11 bases in between. CDR1 and CDR2 (germline): KGHSH, LQKENI. CDR3 size: 15 residues. The CDR3 bases are TGTGCCAGCTCACCACCGTCAGGTGGCCCCTACGAGCAGTACTTC. Its protein product is CASSPPSGGPYEQYF.

The chain recombines TRBV5-8 with TRBJ1-1, with 9 bases aligning to TRBD1. CDR3 size: 15 residues. V was clipped by 4 bases and J by 1 base; unmatched bases: 5. Germline CDR1 SGHTS, CDR2 YDEGEE. CDR3 sequence reads: CASSRTGQGNTEAFF. DNA of the CDR3: TGTGCCAGCAGCCGGACGGGACAGGGGAACACTGAAGCTTTCTTT.

The V and J genes are TRBV4-1 and TRBJ1-2; 9 positions match TRBD1. CDR1 is MGHRA, CDR2 YSYEKL, per germline. Trimming at V came to 3 bases and at J to 7 bases, leaving 6 bases not matched to a gene. The CDR3 is 14 amino acids. The CDR3 loop is CASSHTQGAGGYTF. The CDR3 DNA follows: TGCGCCAGCAGCCACACACAGGGGGCTGGTGGCTACACCTTC.